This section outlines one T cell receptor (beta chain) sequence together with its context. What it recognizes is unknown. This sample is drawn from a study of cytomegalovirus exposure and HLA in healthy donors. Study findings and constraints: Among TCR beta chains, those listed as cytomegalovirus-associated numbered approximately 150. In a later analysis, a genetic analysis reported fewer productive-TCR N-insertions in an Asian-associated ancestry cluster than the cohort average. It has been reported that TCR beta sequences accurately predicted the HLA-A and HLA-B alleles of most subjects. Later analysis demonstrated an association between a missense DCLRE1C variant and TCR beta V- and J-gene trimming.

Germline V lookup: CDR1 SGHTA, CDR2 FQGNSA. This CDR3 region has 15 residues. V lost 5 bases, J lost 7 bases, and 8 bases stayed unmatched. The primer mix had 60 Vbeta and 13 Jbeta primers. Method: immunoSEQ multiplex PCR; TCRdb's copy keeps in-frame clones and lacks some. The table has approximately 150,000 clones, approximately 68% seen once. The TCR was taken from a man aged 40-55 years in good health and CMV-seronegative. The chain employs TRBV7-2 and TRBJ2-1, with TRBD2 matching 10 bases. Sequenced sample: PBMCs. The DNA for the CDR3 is TGTGCCAGCAGCCAGCCTAGCGGGAGATTAAATGAGCAGTTCTTC. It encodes CASSQPSGRLNEQFF.